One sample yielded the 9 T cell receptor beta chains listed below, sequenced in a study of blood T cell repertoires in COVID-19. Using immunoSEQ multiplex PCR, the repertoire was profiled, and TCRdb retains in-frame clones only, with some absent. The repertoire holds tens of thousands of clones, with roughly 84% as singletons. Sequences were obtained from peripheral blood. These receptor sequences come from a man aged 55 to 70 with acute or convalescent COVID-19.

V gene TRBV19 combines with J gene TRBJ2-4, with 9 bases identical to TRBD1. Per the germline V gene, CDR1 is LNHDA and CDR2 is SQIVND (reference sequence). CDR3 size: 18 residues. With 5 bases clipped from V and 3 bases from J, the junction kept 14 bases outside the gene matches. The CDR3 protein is CASSSQDRGFLVKNIQYF. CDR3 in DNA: TGTGCCAGTAGTTCCCAGGACAGGGGATTCTTAGTCAAAAACATTCAGTACTTC.

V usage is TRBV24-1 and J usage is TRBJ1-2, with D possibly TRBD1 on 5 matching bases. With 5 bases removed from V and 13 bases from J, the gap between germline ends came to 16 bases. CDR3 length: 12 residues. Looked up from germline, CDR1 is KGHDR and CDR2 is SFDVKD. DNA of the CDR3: TGTGCCACCAGTGGCCTCGGGGGGACCTTCACCTTC. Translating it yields CATSGLGGTFTF.

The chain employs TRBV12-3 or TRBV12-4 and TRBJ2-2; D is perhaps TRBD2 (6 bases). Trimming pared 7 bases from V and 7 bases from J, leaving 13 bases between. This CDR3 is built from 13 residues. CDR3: CASMGGADGELFF. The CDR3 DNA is TGTGCCAGCATGGGCGGGGCCGACGGGGAGCTGTTTTTT.

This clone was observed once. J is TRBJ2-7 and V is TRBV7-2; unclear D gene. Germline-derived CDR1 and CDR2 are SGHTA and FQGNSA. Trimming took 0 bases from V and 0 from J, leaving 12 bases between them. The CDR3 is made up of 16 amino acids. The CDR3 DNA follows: TGTGCCAGCAGCTTAGCGCGTACCGAGCCCTCCTACGAGCAGTACTTC. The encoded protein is CASSLARTEPSYEQYF.

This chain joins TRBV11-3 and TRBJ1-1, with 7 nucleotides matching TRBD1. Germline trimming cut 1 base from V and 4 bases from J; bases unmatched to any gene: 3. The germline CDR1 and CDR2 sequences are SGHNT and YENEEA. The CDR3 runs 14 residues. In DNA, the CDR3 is TGTGCCAGCAGCTTAGGGACAGGCCCCACTGAAGCTTTCTTT. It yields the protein CASSLGTGPTEAFF.

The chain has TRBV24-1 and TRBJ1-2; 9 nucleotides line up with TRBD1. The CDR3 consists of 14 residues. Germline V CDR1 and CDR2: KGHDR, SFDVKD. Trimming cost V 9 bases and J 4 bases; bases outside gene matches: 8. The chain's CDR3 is CATRDTGQGYGYTF. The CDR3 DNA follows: TGTGCCACCCGGGACACGGGACAGGGCTATGGCTACACCTTC.

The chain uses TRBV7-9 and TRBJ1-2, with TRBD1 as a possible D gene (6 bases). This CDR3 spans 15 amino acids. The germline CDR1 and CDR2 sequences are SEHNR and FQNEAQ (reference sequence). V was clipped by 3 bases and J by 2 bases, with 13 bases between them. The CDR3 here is CASSFRDIINYGYTF. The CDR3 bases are TGTGCCAGCAGCTTTCGGGACATCATAAACTATGGCTACACCTTC. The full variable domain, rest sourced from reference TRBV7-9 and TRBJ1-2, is DTGVSQNPRHKITKRGQNVTFRCDPISEHNRLYWYRQTLGQGPEFLTYFQNEAQLEKSRLLSDRFSAERPKGSFSTLEIQRTEQGDSAMYLCASSFRDIINYGYTFGSGTRLTVV.

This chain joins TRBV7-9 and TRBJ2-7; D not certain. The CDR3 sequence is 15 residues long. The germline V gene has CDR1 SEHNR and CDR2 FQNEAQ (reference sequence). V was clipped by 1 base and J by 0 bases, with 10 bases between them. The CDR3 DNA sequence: TGTGCCAGCAGCTTAGTAGTACGAAGCTCCTACGAGCAGTACTTC. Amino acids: CASSLVVRSSYEQYF.

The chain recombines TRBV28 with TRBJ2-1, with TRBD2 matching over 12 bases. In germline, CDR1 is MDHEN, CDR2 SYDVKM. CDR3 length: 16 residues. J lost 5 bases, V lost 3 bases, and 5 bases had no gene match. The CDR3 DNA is TGTGCCAGCAGTTTTCTAGCGGGGGGGCGAAACAATGAGCAGTTCTTC. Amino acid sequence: CASSFLAGGRNNEQFF.